Listed here is a single T cell receptor (beta chain). Per the germline V gene, CDR1 is SEHNR and CDR2 is FQNEAQ (reference sequence). V was pared by 5 bases and J by 1 base, with 12 bases between. CDR3 length: 14 amino acids. TCRdb keeps only in-frame clones here, not all; method: immunoSEQ multiplex PCR. Counted here are 70,000 to 100,000 clones, approximately 80% occurring once; the ten biggest clones make up less than 5.5%. The sample originates from a study of a mutant IDH1 vaccine in newly diagnosed glioma. On the study more broadly: Of the patients given treatment, around 60% were male and approximately 40% were female, and a mean age of approximately 37 years was recorded. Every participant had undergone radiotherapy, temozolomide, or both before, and most underwent both.

Noted time point: baseline, week 1 (first vaccination visit). Treatment reported: pre-vaccination baseline after standard-of-care therapy. The receptor was derived from a man aged 35-49 years with glioma. Some clones in this sample may be carry-over from other donors' samples. The chain uses TRBV7-9 and TRBJ2-7, with a tentative D call TRBD1 (5 bases). The sequences come from PBMCs, collected from a glioma patient treated with radiotherapy, temozolomide or both. The CDR3 is CASSAMDTSYEQYF. CDR3 bases: TGTGCCAGCAGCGCAATGGACACGTCCTACGAGCAGTACTTC. Full variable domain (rest looked up from reference TRBV7-9 and TRBJ2-7): DTGVSQNPRHKITKRGQNVTFRCDPISEHNRLYWYRQTLGQGPEFLTYFQNEAQLEKSRLLSDRFSAERPKGSFSTLEIQRTEQGDSAMYLCASSAMDTSYEQYFGPGTRLTVT.